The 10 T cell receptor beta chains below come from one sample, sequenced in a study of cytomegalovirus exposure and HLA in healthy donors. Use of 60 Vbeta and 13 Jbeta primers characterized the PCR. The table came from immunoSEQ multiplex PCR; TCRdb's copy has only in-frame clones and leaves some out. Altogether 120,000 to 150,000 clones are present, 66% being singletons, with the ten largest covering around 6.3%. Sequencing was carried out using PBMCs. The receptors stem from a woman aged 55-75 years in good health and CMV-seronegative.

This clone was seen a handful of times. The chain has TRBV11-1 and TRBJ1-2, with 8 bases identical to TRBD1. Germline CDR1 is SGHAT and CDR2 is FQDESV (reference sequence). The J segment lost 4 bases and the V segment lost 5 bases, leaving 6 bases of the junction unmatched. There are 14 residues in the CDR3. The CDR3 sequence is CASSPGDRSYGYTF. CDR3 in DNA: TGTGCCAGCAGCCCCGGGGACAGGAGCTATGGCTACACCTTC.

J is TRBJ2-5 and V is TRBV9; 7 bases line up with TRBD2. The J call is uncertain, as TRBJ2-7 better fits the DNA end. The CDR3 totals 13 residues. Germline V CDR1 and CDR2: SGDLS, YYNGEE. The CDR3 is CASSRERGYEQYF. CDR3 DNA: TGTGCCAGCAGCCGAGAGCGGGGCTACGAGCAGTACTTC.

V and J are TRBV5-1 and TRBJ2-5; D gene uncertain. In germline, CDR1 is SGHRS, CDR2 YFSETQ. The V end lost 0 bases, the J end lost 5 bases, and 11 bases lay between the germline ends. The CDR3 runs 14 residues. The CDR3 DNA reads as TGCGCCAGCAGCTTGGCCCTAGGTGTGGAGACCCAGTACTTC. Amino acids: CASSLALGVETQYF.

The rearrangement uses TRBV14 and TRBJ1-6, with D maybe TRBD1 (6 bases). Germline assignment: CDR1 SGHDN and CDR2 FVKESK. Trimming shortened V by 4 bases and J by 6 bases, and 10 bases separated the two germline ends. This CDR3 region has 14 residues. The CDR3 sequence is CASSPWTVNSPLHF. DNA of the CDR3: TGTGCCAGCAGCCCTTGGACAGTTAATTCACCCCTCCACTTT.

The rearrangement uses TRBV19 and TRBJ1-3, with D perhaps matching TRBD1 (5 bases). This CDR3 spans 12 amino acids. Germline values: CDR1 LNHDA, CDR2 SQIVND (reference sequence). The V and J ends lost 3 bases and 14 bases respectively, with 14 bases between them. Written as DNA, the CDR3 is TGTGCCAGTAGTATTCGCCCGGGACTATTATATTTT. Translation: CASSIRPGLLYF.

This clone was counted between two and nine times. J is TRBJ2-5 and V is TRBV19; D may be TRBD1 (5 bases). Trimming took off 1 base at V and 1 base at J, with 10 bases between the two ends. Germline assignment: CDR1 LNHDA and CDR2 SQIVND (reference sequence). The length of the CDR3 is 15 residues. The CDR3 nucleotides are TGTGCCAGTAGTATAGGGGCTAGGGGCCAAGAGACCCAGTACTTC. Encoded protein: CASSIGARGQETQYF.

CDR3 nucleotide sequence: TGTGCCAGCTCCCTTAATGAAAAACTGTTTTTT. As protein: CASSLNEKLFF. V usage is TRBV28 and J usage is TRBJ1-4; D gene ambiguous. This CDR3 is built from 11 residues. CDR1 is MDHEN, CDR2 SYDVKM, per germline. Between the trimmed V and J ends, which lost 8 bases and 4 bases, there was a span of 5 bases.

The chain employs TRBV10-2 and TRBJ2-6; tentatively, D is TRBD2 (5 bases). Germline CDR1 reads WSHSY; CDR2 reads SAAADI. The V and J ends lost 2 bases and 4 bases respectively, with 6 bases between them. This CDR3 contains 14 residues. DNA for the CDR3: TGCGCCAGCAGTGAGCTAGCCGGGGCCAACGTCCTGACTTTC. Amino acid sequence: CASSELAGANVLTF.

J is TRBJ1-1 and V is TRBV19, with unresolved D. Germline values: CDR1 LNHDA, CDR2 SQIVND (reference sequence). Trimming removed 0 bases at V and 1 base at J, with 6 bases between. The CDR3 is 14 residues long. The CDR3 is CASSIDAANTEAFF. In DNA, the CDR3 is TGTGCCAGTAGTATAGACGCGGCGAACACTGAAGCTTTCTTT. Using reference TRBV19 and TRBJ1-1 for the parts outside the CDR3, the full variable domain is DGGITQSPKYLFRKEGQNVTLSCEQNLNHDAMYWYRQDPGQGLRLIYYSQIVNDFQKGDIAEGYSVSREKKESFPLTVTSAQKNPTAFYLCASSIDAANTEAFFGQGTRLTVV.

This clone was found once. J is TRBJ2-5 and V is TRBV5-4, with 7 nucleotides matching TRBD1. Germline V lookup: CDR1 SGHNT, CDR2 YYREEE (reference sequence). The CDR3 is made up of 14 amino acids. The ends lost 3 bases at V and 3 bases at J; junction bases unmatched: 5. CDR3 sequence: CASSYPGTEETQYF. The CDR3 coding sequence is TGTGCCAGCAGCTACCCCGGGACAGAAGAGACCCAGTACTTC.